This TCR beta chain was sequenced in a study of blood T cells in healthy people across ages. With a J-beta primer mix and a sample-barcoded 5' primer, a second PCR ran about 7 to 12 cycles. TCRdb used MiXCR to reprocess the 5' RACE reads, holding one entry per CDR3 protein. The data contain roughly 800,000 distinct CDR3 sequences, around 25% of them seen just once; the ten biggest clones take up less than 3.5%. The CDR3 loop spans 15 amino acids. Germline V gene data show CDR1 as SEHNR and CDR2 as FQNEAQ (reference sequence). V was cut by 5 bases and J by 0 bases, with 13 bases left in between. The same data also went into a second study, on T cells of mothers and their children. That publication notes: No persistent microchimeric T cell clones were detected at around 100 clones per million clonotypes sensitivity.

The source material was blood. The chain combines TRBV7-9 with TRBJ2-5; a weak D match, TRBD1 (5 bases). This sequence was found in a boy between 10 and 17 years old in good health. The CDR3 here is CASSPGWGNQETQYF. In nucleotides, the CDR3 is TGTGCCAGCAGCCCCGGCTGGGGCAACCAAGAGACCCAGTACTTC.